This T cell receptor (beta chain) is drawn from a study of T cell repertoires in cytomegalovirus infection. Study in general: Indications came from public TCR beta signatures; they pointed to CMV infection and to a matching HLA type. Study findings and constraints: In two of eight donors, the top clonotype was HLA-C-restricted CMV-specific.

About this clonotype: Its antigen is not known. This may be a read error: a much more frequent sequence differs by one nucleotide.

TCRdb recomputed calls from the reads with MiXCR, one row per CDR3 protein. In the table there are about 250,000 distinct CDR3 sequences, over 15% of which are singletons. The receptor's source is a human donor in good health (CMV status not recorded). Some clones in this sample may be carry-over from other donors' samples. Sequencing used CD8+ T cells from PBMCs.

The CDR3: CASSTSGGAWNEQFF. In nucleotides, the CDR3 is TGTGCCAGCAGCACTAGCGGGGGGGCCTGGAATGAGCAGTTCTTC. V is TRBV7-3 and J is TRBJ2-1; 13 bases are shared with TRBD2. Germline CDR1 and CDR2: SGHTA and FQGTGA. The CDR3 sequence is 15 residues long. V lost 5 bases to trimming and J lost 7 bases; unmatched junction nucleotides: 5.